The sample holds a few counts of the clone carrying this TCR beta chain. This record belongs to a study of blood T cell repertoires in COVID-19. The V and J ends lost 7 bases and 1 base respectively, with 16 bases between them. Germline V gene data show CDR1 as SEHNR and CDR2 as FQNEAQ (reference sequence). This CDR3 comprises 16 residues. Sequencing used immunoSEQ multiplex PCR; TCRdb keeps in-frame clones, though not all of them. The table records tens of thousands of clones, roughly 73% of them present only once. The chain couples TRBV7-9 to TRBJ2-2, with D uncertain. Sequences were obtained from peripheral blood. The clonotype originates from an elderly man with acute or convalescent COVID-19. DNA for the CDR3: TGTGCCAGCAACCTTTACCAGGTCAAGAACACCGGGGAGCTGTTTTTT. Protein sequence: CASNLYQVKNTGELFF.